Following are 30 T cell receptor beta chains from one sample sequenced in a study of Graves' ophthalmopathy and Graves' hyperthyroidism. RNA served as the template for amplifying TCR beta CDR3 regions. HTBI-primed RT-PCR formed the first round, and a multiplex PCR formed the second. Each CDR3 protein gets one entry after TCRdb re-called the multiplex PCR reads with MiXCR. This table has hundreds of thousands of distinct CDR3 sequences, 21% appearing once. Material for sequencing was peripheral blood. These receptors came from a woman aged 18-29 years with stable Graves' hyperthyroidism.

This clonotype was seen repeatedly, ten times or more. The V gene is TRBV7-9, the J gene TRBJ2-5; the D gene is possibly TRBD1 (6 bases). Germline CDR1 and CDR2: SEHNR and FQNEAQ (reference sequence). Trimming removed 5 bases at V and 2 bases at J, with 15 bases between. CDR3 size: 15 residues. The CDR3 nucleotides read TGTGCCAGCAGCGCAGCTGGGACATTACAAGAGACCCAGTACTTC. This gives the protein CASSAAGTLQETQYF. The full variable domain, completed using reference TRBV7-9 and TRBJ2-5, is DTGVSQNPRHKITKRGQNVTFRCDPISEHNRLYWYRQTLGQGPEFLTYFQNEAQLEKSRLLSDRFSAERPKGSFSTLEIQRTEQGDSAMYLCASSAAGTLQETQYFGPGTRLLVL.

This clonotype was counted ten times or more. The chain couples TRBV30 to TRBJ2-7; 10 nucleotides line up with TRBD1. In germline, CDR1 is GTSNPN, CDR2 SVGIG (reference sequence). The trim removed 7 bases at V and 5 bases at J, leaving 5 bases unmatched. The CDR3 totals 12 residues. The CDR3 bases are TGTGCCTCCGGACAGGGGGGGAACGAGCAGTACTTC. Protein product: CASGQGGNEQYF.

This clonotype has at least ten counts. The rearrangement uses TRBV6-1 and TRBJ1-6; TRBD1 matches 9 bases. Germline values: CDR1 MNHNS, CDR2 SASEGT. The V gene end was trimmed by 10 bases and the J gene end by 3 bases; junction bases not matched to a gene: 4. The CDR3 has 14 residues. CDR3 region: CATGTGNYNSPLHF. The CDR3 bases are TGTGCCACCGGGACAGGGAACTATAATTCACCCCTCCACTTT.

With respect to this clonotype: A much larger clone sits a single nucleotide away, making a read error possible. V gene TRBV19 combines with J gene TRBJ2-7; 10 nucleotides match TRBD2. CDR1 is LNHDA and CDR2 is SQIVND in the germline V gene (reference sequence). This CDR3 contains 16 residues. CDR3 coding DNA: TGTGCCAGTAGTATTCAACATAGCGGGGGGACCTACGAGGAGTACTTC. Encoded protein: CASSIQHSGGTYEEYF.

As concerns this clonotype: At one of its ends the junction is not consistent with the germline gene, which may arise from a read error. The chain carries TRBV5-5 and TRBJ1-2, with D perhaps TRBD1 (5 bases). In germline, CDR1 is SGHKS, CDR2 YYEKEE (reference sequence). This CDR3 comprises 15 residues. The CDR3 protein is CASSLGSDSRGSYTF. In nucleotides, the CDR3 is TGTGCCAGCAGCTTGGGTAGCGACAGTCGAGGCAGCTACACCTTT.

The chain couples TRBV6-5 to TRBJ2-7; the match to TRBD1 covers 8 bases. J gave up 4 bases and V 2 bases, and 10 bases lay outside the gene matches. The CDR3 is made up of 16 amino acids. Per the germline V gene, CDR1 is MNHEY and CDR2 is SVGAGI. This CDR3 reads CASSYGWQGATYEQYF. For the CDR3, the DNA is TGTGCCAGCAGTTACGGATGGCAGGGGGCGACATACGAGCAGTACTTC.

This clonotype has only a few counts. The V gene is TRBV12-3 or TRBV12-4, the J gene TRBJ1-2; TRBD1 might be the D (5 bases). V gave up 7 bases and J gave up 4 bases, with 16 bases separating them. The length of the CDR3 is 14 residues. CDR3: CASKGTQWAYGYTF. As DNA, the CDR3 is TGTGCCAGCAAGGGGACCCAGTGGGCCTATGGCTACACCTTC.

This clonotype was counted many times. V is TRBV12-3 or TRBV12-4 and J is TRBJ2-7; the D is unclear. This CDR3 has 14 residues. V was clipped by 4 bases and J by 2 bases, with 12 bases between them. CDR3 coding DNA: TGTGCCAGCAGTTCCCTCTGGCTACCCTACGAGCAGTACTTC. As protein: CASSSLWLPYEQYF.

This clonotype was recorded at least ten times. This chain joins TRBV11-1 and TRBJ2-2, with 12 positions matching TRBD1. V was clipped by 5 bases and J by 7 bases; unmatched bases: 8. The CDR3 consists of 16 residues. CDR1 SGHAT and CDR2 FQDESV come from the germline V gene (reference sequence). CDR3 sequence (DNA): TGTGCCAGCAGCACGTGGGACAGGGGGCCTGGCGGGGAGCTGTTTTTT. Its protein product is CASSTWDRGPGGELFF.

The V gene is TRBV6-2 or TRBV6-3, the J gene TRBJ2-7; 9 nucleotides align to TRBD2. The V gene's germline CDR1 is MNHEY and CDR2 SVGEGT. This CDR3 is 12 amino acids long. The J segment lost 4 bases and the V segment lost 8 bases, leaving 3 bases of the junction unmatched. CDR3 loop: CASGAGGYEQYF. Here the CDR3 DNA reads TGTGCCAGCGGAGCGGGAGGATACGAGCAGTACTTC.

This clonotype was seen ten or more times. The rearrangement joins TRBV30 to TRBJ2-5; a weak D match, TRBD1 (5 bases). Trimming stripped 2 bases from V and 4 bases from J, with 14 bases between. The CDR3 contains 14 residues. Germline V gene sequence: CDR1 GTSNPN, CDR2 SVGIG (reference sequence). In DNA, the CDR3 is TGTGCCTGGAGTCGTTTGCAGGGTGGAGAGACCCAGTACTTC. Residues: CAWSRLQGGETQYF.

This clonotype was recorded many times. This sequence joins TRBV12-3 or TRBV12-4 and TRBJ1-1, with D maybe TRBD1 (6 bases). The CDR3 covers 16 residues. Trimming cost V 3 bases and J 1 base, with 15 bases left between them. The CDR3 DNA reads TGTGCCAGCAGTTTTCCCGCTGGACAGCCGAACACTGAAGCTTTCTTT. Translated, it gives CASSFPAGQPNTEAFF.

The rearrangement links TRBV6-1 to TRBJ1-6; no definite D call. The CDR3 runs to 16 residues. The germline gives CDR1 MNHNS, CDR2 SASEGT. V shed 4 bases and J shed 7 bases, with 17 bases lying between them. Written as DNA, the CDR3 is TGTGCCAGCAGTGGACGGACGGGCGTTGCAAATTCACCCCTCCACTTT. Protein: CASSGRTGVANSPLHF.

The chain recombines TRBV12-3 or TRBV12-4 with TRBJ2-5; tentative D call: TRBD2 (5 bases). Trimming stripped 5 bases from V and 4 bases from J, with 26 bases between. CDR3 size: 18 residues. The chain's CDR3 is CASSGARAVVGMRETQYF. The CDR3 DNA sequence: TGTGCCAGCAGTGGTGCGAGGGCGGTAGTAGGTATGCGAGAGACCCAGTACTTC.

The table lists this clonotype with many counts. This chain joins TRBV10-1 and TRBJ2-7, with D unclear. The V gene lost 0 bases and the J gene lost 2 bases, with 17 bases spanning the gap. Germline-derived CDR1 and CDR2 are WNHNN and SYGVQD (reference sequence). The CDR3 runs to 17 residues. The CDR3 loop is CASSESISAFRTYEQYF. The CDR3 nucleotides are TGCGCCAGCAGTGAGTCGATATCGGCTTTCCGTACCTACGAGCAGTACTTC.

This clonotype was observed at least ten times. The rearrangement joins TRBV15 to TRBJ2-6; D uncertain. Germline CDR1 reads LNHNV; CDR2 reads YYDKDF (reference sequence). V was clipped by 0 bases and J by 0 bases, with 6 bases between them. The CDR3 sequence is 16 residues long. The DNA of the CDR3 is TGTGCCACCAGCAGAGACAGAAGCTCTGGGGCCAACGTCCTGACTTTC. It encodes CATSRDRSSGANVLTF.

The chain employs TRBV12-3 or TRBV12-4 and TRBJ2-5; 8 bases line up with TRBD2. The CDR3 spans 14 residues. V shed 5 bases and J 6 bases; nucleotides not matched to a gene: 8. CDR3 region: CASSDPGREKTQYF. CDR3 sequence (DNA): TGTGCCAGCAGTGACCCCGGGAGGGAAAAGACCCAGTACTTC.

In this sample, this clonotype turned up many times. The J gene is TRBJ1-2, the V gene TRBV24-1, with TRBD1 matching over 7 bases. Trimming cost V 3 bases and J 2 bases; bases outside gene matches: 14. In germline, CDR1 is KGHDR, CDR2 SFDVKD. CDR3 length equals 18 residues. The chain's CDR3 is CATSDPLPGQRPNYGYTF. The CDR3 region has the DNA TGTGCCACCAGTGATCCTCTTCCGGGACAGAGGCCCAACTATGGCTACACCTTC.

This clonotype is categorized as medium-sized (0.01 to 0.1%). This rearrangement joins TRBV12-3 or TRBV12-4 to TRBJ1-2, with 10 bases fitting TRBD1. The CDR3 loop spans 14 amino acids. V shed 8 bases, J shed 5 bases, and the junction held 8 bases outside the gene matches. The CDR3 sequence is CASRGPGQGYGYTF. The CDR3 DNA reads TGTGCCAGCCGTGGGCCGGGACAGGGGTATGGCTACACCTTC.

The J gene is TRBJ2-7, the V gene TRBV28; 7 bases match TRBD2. V lost 4 bases, J lost 4 bases, and 16 bases stayed unmatched. Germline V gene data show CDR1 as MDHEN and CDR2 as SYDVKM. The CDR3 spans 17 residues. CDR3 loop: CASSSNRDYGKGYEQYF. The CDR3 bases are TGTGCCAGCAGTTCGAACCGGGACTATGGAAAGGGTTACGAGCAGTACTTC.

The chain combines TRBV6-2 or TRBV6-3 with TRBJ2-7; no firm D call. The germline V and J ends were trimmed by 3 bases and 2 bases, with 11 bases remaining between them. The CDR3 length is 14 residues. Germline V CDR1 and CDR2: MNHEY, SVGEGT. In DNA form, the CDR3 reads TGTGCCAGCAGTTATAAAAGCGCGACCTACGAGCAGTACTTC. As protein: CASSYKSATYEQYF.

This clonotype was observed a few times. The V gene is TRBV18, the J gene TRBJ2-6; D is uncertain. Germline CDR1 and CDR2: KGHSH and LQKENI. V lost 9 bases, J lost 4 bases, and 16 bases lay in between. The CDR3 runs 15 residues. This chain's CDR3 is CASHRIGSGANVLTF. The DNA for the CDR3 is TGTGCCAGTCATCGTATTGGTAGCGGGGCCAACGTCCTGACTTTC.

This clonotype has at least ten counts. This chain uses TRBV11-2 with TRBJ2-7; D ambiguous. This CDR3 region has 13 residues. Germline CDR1 is SGHAT and CDR2 is FQNNGV. Trimming took 3 bases from V and 5 from J, leaving 11 bases between them. CDR3 nucleotide sequence: TGTGCCAGCAGCTTGCTCCCTCGGGACGAGCAGTACTTC. This gives the protein CASSLLPRDEQYF.

This clonotype was seen at least ten times. The chain links TRBV4-3 to TRBJ2-7, with 9 bases matching TRBD2. V dropped 2 bases and J dropped 2; count of bases not matched to a gene: 7. This CDR3 spans 16 amino acids. The germline CDR1 and CDR2 sequences are LGHNA and YSLEER. The CDR3 nucleotides are TGCGCCAGCAGCCAATTTAGCGGGAGTGGGACCTACGAGCAGTACTTC. It specifies CASSQFSGSGTYEQYF.

The chain uses TRBV7-2 and TRBJ2-5; TRBD1 matches 7 bases. CDR3 length: 14 amino acids. The germline V gene encodes CDR1 SGHTA and CDR2 FQGNSA. Germline trimming cut 6 bases from V and 2 bases from J; bases unmatched to any gene: 6. The CDR3: CASRAGQEQETQYF. CDR3 DNA sequence: TGTGCCAGCAGAGCCGGACAGGAACAAGAGACCCAGTACTTC. Supplemented by reference TRBV7-2 and TRBJ2-5, the full variable domain reads GAGVSQSPSNKVTEKGKDVELRCDPISGHTALYWYRQSLGQGLEFLIYFQGNSAPDKSGLPSDRFSAERTGGSVSTLTIQRTQQEDSAVYLCASRAGQEQETQYFGPGTRLLVL.

Many counts were recorded for this clonotype. V usage is TRBV7-2 and J usage is TRBJ1-1, with 9 bases fitting TRBD1. V gave up 2 bases and J gave up 4 bases; unmatched junction bases: 5. CDR1 and CDR2 (germline): SGHTA, FQGNSA. CDR3 length: 15 residues. CDR3 coding DNA: TGTGCCAGCAGCTTAACCGGACAGGGGTTCACTGAAGCTTTCTTT. It encodes CASSLTGQGFTEAFF.

This clonotype was detected only a few times. This chain joins TRBV5-1 and TRBJ1-1, with 7 bases identical to TRBD1. V dropped 4 bases and J dropped 5; count of bases not matched to a gene: 11. Germline CDR1 is SGHRS and CDR2 is YFSETQ. This CDR3 contains 15 residues. The CDR3 nucleotides are TGCGCCAGCAGCGAGTGGACAGGTGGGGGTACTGAAGCTTTCTTT. Protein: CASSEWTGGGTEAFF.

This clonotype occurred many times. This chain connects TRBV30 to TRBJ1-1; D may be TRBD1 (6 bases). This CDR3 contains 11 residues. Germline V CDR1 and CDR2: GTSNPN, SVGIG (reference sequence). Trimming left V 4 bases short and J 8 bases short, with 11 bases between. CDR3 nucleotides: TGTGCCTGGAAGGACAGATTCGAAGCTTTCTTT. It encodes CAWKDRFEAFF.

This chain links TRBV10-3 with TRBJ1-1; D not resolved. Germline CDR1 is ENHRY and CDR2 is SYGVKD. The CDR3 runs 15 residues. V was shortened by 8 bases and J by 1 base, with 17 bases between the two germline ends. The CDR3: CAISPNQVSNTEAFF. The DNA for the CDR3 is TGTGCCATCTCACCAAACCAGGTTTCGAACACTGAAGCTTTCTTT.

This clonotype has at least ten counts. The gene calls are TRBV6-2 or TRBV6-3 and TRBJ2-7, with D hard to call. Germline V gene data show CDR1 as MNHEY and CDR2 as SVGEGT. This CDR3 comprises 12 residues. Trimming removed 5 bases from V and 5 bases from J, with 10 bases in between. CDR3 coding DNA: TGTGCCAGCAGTCCGAATGGGCACGAGCAGTACTTC. Translation: CASSPNGHEQYF.